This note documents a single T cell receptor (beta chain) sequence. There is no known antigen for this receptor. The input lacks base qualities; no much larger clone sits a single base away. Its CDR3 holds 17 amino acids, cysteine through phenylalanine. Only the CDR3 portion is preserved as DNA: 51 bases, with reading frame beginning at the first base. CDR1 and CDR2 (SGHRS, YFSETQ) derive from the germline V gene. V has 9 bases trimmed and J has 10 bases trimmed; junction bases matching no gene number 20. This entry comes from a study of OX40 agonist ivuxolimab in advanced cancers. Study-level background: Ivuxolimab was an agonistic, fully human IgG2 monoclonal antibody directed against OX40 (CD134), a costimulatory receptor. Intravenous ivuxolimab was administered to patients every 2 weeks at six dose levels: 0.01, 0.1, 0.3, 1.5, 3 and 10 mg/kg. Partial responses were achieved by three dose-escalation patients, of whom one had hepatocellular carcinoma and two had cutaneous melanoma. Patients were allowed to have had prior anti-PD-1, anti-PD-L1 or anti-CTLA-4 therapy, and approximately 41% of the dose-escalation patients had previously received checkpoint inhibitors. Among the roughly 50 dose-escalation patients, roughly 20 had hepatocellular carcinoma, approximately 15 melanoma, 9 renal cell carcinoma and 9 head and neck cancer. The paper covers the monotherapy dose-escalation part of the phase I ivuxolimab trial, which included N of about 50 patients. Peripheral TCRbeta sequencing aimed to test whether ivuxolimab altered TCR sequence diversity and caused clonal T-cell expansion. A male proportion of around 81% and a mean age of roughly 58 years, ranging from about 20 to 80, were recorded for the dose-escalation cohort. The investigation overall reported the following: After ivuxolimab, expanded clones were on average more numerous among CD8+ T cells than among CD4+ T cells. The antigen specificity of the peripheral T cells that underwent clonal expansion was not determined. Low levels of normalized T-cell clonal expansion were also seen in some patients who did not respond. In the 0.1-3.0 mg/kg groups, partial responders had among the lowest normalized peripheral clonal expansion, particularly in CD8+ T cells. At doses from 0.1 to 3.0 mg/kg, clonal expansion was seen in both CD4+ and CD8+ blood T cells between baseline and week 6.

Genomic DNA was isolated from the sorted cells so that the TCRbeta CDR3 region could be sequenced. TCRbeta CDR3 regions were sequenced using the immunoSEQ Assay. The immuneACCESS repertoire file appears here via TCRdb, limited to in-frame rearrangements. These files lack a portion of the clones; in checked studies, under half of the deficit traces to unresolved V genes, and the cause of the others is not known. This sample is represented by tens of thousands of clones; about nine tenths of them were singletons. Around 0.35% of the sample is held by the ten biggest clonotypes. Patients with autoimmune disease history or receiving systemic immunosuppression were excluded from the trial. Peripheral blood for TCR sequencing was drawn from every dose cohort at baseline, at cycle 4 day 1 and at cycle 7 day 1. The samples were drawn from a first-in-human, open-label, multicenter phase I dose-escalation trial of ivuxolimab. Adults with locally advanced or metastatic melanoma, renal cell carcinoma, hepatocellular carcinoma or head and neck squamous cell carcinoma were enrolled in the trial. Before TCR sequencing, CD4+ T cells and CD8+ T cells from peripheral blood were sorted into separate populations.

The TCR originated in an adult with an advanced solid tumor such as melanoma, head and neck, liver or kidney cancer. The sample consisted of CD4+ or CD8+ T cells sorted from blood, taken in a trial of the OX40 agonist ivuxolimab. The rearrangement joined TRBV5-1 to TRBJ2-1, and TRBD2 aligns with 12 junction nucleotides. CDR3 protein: CATETGGGLAGSLEQFF. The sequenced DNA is TGCGCCACCGAGACAGGGGGCGGACTAGCGGGGAGTTTGGAGCAGTTCTTC. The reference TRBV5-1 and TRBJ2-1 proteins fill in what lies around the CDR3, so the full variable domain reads KAGVTQTPRYLIKTRGQQVTLSCSPISGHRSVSWYQQTPGQGLQFLFEYFSETQRNKGNFPGRFSGRQFSNSRSEMNVSTLELGDSALYLCATETGGGLAGSLEQFFGPGTRLTVL.